This T cell receptor (beta chain) was captured by sequencing in a study of T cell responses to AZD1222 COVID-19 vaccine. With V trimmed by 7 bases and J by 4 bases, 4 bases remained unmatched. CDR1 and CDR2 from the germline V gene are KGHDR and SFDVKD. CDR3 size: 15 residues. The data were produced by immunoSEQ multiplex PCR, yet TCRdb's version contains in-frame clones alone and is incomplete. This sample has about 130,000 clones; 90% occur once, and the top ten carry about 4.3%. By share, this clone ranks as medium-sized. The antigen remains unidentified. General study points: Spike was spanned by vaccine-associated CD4 TCRs, which were dominant at 160-218 and 743-854. Donors were chiefly white British, with a greater number of females, and clonal diversity was perhaps underestimated. Nearly half of spike-specific TCRs reportedly go after variant regions that carry no mutations.

This specimen consisted of peripheral blood, obtained on day 0 of MenACWY control vaccination. V usage is TRBV24-1 and J usage is TRBJ2-1, with 12 bases identical to TRBD1. The receptor was isolated from an adult in good health. The CDR3 is CATRGGQGAYNEQFF. The CDR3, as DNA: TGTGCCACCAGGGGGGGACAGGGGGCTTACAATGAGCAGTTCTTC.